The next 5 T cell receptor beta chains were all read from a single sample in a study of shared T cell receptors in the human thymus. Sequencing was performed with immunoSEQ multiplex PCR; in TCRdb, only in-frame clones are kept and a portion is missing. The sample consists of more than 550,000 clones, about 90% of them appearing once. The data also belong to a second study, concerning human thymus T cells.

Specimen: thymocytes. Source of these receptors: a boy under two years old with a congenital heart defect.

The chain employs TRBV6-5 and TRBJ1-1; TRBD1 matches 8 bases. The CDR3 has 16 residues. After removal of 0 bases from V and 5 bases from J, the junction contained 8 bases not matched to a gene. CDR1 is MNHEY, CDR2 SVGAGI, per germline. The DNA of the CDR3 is TGTGCCAGCAGTTACTCTTGGACAGGGCTTGGGACTGAAGCTTTCTTT. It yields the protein CASSYSWTGLGTEAFF.

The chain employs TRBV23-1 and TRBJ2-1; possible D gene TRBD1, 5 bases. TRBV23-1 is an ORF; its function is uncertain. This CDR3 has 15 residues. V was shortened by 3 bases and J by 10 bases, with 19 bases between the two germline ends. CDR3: CASSHRWGRVWEQFF. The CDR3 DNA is TGCGCCAGCAGTCACAGGTGGGGCAGGGTCTGGGAGCAGTTCTTC.

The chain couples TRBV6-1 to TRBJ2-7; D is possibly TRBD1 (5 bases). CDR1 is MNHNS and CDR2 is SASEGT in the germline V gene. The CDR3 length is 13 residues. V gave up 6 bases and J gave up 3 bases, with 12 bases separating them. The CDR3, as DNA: TGTGCCAGCAGCCCCGCAGGGATCTACGAGCAGTACTTC. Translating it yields CASSPAGIYEQYF.

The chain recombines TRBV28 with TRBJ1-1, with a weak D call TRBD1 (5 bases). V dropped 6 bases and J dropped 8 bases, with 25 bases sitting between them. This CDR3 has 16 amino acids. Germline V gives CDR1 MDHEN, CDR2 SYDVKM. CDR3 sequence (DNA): TGTGCCAGCAGCAGACAGTTTGACCCCCTTGGAGTCGAAGCTTTCTTT. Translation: CASSRQFDPLGVEAFF.

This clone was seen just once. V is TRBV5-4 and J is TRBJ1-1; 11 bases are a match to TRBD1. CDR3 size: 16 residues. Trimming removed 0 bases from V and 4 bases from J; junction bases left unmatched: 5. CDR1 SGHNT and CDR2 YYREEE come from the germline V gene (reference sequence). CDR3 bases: TGTGCCAGCAGCTTGGGAAGGACAGGGGGCCGCACTGAAGCTTTCTTT. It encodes CASSLGRTGGRTEAFF. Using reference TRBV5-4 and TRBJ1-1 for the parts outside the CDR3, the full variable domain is ETGVTQSPTHLIKTRGQQVTLRCSSQSGHNTVSWYQQALGQGPQFIFQYYREEENGRGNFPPRFSGLQFPNYSSELNVNALELDDSALYLCASSLGRTGGRTEAFFGQGTRLTVV.